Listed below are T cell receptor beta chains from one sample, sequenced in a study of shared clonotypes between healthy human individuals. TCRdb's copy holds only in-frame clones and misses some; the assay was immunoSEQ multiplex PCR. The table includes fewer than 700,000 clones, roughly 95% detected once. The material sequenced was naive CD8+ T cells sorted from blood. The receptors originated from a woman in her twenties or thirties in good health. The CDR3 runs from the conserved cysteine through the conserved F or W. The order of the fields is D gene, V gene, clone size, J gene, CDR3 DNA, CDR3 protein. The D gene is left open where the match is weak. Clone size is given for some rows only: seen once, a few or many times, or a class if the clone is expanded.

D: -; V: TRBV7-9; size: -; J: TRBJ2-7; DNA: TGTGCCAGCAGCTCCAGACCGAGCTCCTACGAGCAGTACTTC; CDR3: CASSSRPSSYEQYF
D: -; V: TRBV7-8; size: -; J: TRBJ2-7; DNA: TGTGCCAGCAGCTTAAACTCGGGTCGGTACTTC; CDR3: CASSLNSGRYF
D: -; V: TRBV28; size: -; J: TRBJ2-5; DNA: TGTGCCAGCAGTGCTAACAGGGGCTGGTCCGGGGGCCAGTACTTC; CDR3: CASSANRGWSGGQYF
D: -; V: TRBV6-1; size: -; J: TRBJ1-5; DNA: TGTGCCAGCAGTGAAGCGCCCTTAAGCAATCAGCCCCAGCATTTT; CDR3: CASSEAPLSNQPQHF
D: -; V: TRBV4-1; size: -; J: TRBJ1-1; DNA: TGCGCCAGCAGCCAAGATGTACGGGCCCGGGCTGAAGCTTTCTTT; CDR3: CASSQDVRARAEAFF
D: -; V: TRBV19; size: -; J: TRBJ2-1; DNA: TGTGCCAGTGCGCTCGGGTGGAGCTCCTACAATGAGCAGTTCTTC; CDR3: CASALGWSSYNEQFF
D: TRBD2; V: TRBV7-8; size: -; J: TRBJ2-3; DNA: TGTGCCAGTAGGGCCGGACTAGCGGGGCTCACAGATACGCAGTATTTT; CDR3: CASRAGLAGLTDTQYF
D: TRBD1; V: TRBV29-1; size: -; J: TRBJ2-2; DNA: TGCAGCGCTACGCCGGGACAGGGTTATCGCGCCGGGGAGCTGTTTTTT; CDR3: CSATPGQGYRAGELFF
D: -; V: TRBV10-2; size: -; J: TRBJ1-2; DNA: TGCGCCAGCAGTGAGGTCGGCTTAACTAACTATGGCTACACCTTC; CDR3: CASSEVGLTNYGYTF
D: -; V: TRBV28; size: -; J: TRBJ2-5; DNA: TGTGCCAGCAGTCCCCAGCTCCGGGACACAGAAGGAGAGACCCAGTACTTC; CDR3: CASSPQLRDTEGETQYF
D: TRBD2; V: TRBV11-2; size: -; J: TRBJ2-1; DNA: TGTGCCAGCAGCTTAGGGCTAGCGGGGATCAATGAGCAGTTCTTC; CDR3: CASSLGLAGINEQFF
D: TRBD1; V: TRBV5-1; size: -; J: TRBJ1-1; DNA: TGCGCCAGCAGCCACAGGGGCAACACTGAAGCTTTCTTT; CDR3: CASSHRGNTEAFF
D: -; V: TRBV27; size: -; J: TRBJ2-1; DNA: TGTGCCAGCAGTCCCGGGGAGGGGGGGTCCTACAATGAGCAGTTCTTC; CDR3: CASSPGEGGSYNEQFF
D: TRBD1; V: TRBV7-7; size: once; J: TRBJ1-4; DNA: TGTGCCAGCAGCTTAGGACCATCGGGACAGGGGGCTGAAAAACTGTTTTTT; CDR3: CASSLGPSGQGAEKLFF
D: -; V: TRBV28; size: -; J: TRBJ1-1; DNA: TGTGCCAGCAGTTTTGGTAGTACGAACACTGAAGCTTTCTTT; CDR3: CASSFGSTNTEAFF
D: -; V: TRBV28; size: -; J: TRBJ2-7; DNA: TGTGCCAGCGGGCTACAGGGTACGTACGAGCAGTACTTC; CDR3: CASGLQGTYEQYF
D: -; V: TRBV19; size: -; J: TRBJ1-1; DNA: TGTGCCAGTAGCCTCCCCCGCGAGGGGCACAGCGAAGCTTTCTTT; CDR3: CASSLPREGHSEAFF
D: TRBD2; V: TRBV28; size: -; J: TRBJ2-7; DNA: TGTGCCAGCAGCCCAGCGGGACTAGCGGGAAATTACGAGCAGTACTTC; CDR3: CASSPAGLAGNYEQYF
D: TRBD2; V: TRBV4-1; size: -; J: TRBJ2-7; DNA: TGCGCCAGCAGCCCCCACCCGGGACTAGCATCCTACGAGCAGTACTTC; CDR3: CASSPHPGLASYEQYF
D: -; V: TRBV6-5; size: -; J: TRBJ1-2; DNA: TGTGCCAGCAGTTACTCGAGCAGCTATGGCTACACCTTC; CDR3: CASSYSSSYGYTF
D: -; V: TRBV5-1; size: -; J: TRBJ2-4; DNA: TGCGCCAGCAGCTCTGGAGCCTCGGAGAACTTTCAGTACTTC; CDR3: CASSSGASENFQYF
D: TRBD2; V: TRBV5-6; size: -; J: TRBJ2-5; DNA: TGTGCCAGCAGACGCGGGACTAGCAGGACCCAGTACTTC; CDR3: CASRRGTSRTQYF
D: -; V: TRBV28; size: once; J: TRBJ2-7; DNA: TGTGCCAGCAGTTTTTTGCGGTTCTACGAGCAGTACTTC; CDR3: CASSFLRFYEQYF
D: -; V: TRBV9; size: -; J: TRBJ2-1; DNA: TGTGCCAGCAGCGCAGGGGTATTGGGTGAGCAGTTCTTC; CDR3: CASSAGVLGEQFF
D: -; V: TRBV25-1; size: -; J: TRBJ2-1; DNA: TGTGCCAGCAGTGAACCCTCCTACCGGGCCTACAATGAGCAGTTCTTC; CDR3: CASSEPSYRAYNEQFF
D: TRBD1; V: TRBV7-2; size: -; J: TRBJ1-2; DNA: TGTGCCAGCAGCTCCGGGACAGGGTGGCCTGGCTACACCTTC; CDR3: CASSSGTGWPGYTF
D: -; V: TRBV21-1; size: -; J: TRBJ2-3; DNA: TGTGCCAGCAGCAACTTAGCGGGAGCCACAGATACGCAGTATTTT; CDR3: CASSNLAGATDTQYF
D: TRBD1; V: TRBV30; size: -; J: TRBJ2-3; DNA: TGTGCCTGGAGTGGGGGACAGGGCGCAGATACGCAGTATTTT; CDR3: CAWSGGQGADTQYF
D: -; V: TRBV4-2; size: -; J: TRBJ2-1; DNA: TGTGCCAGCAGCCAAGATCGAGGCAGGGGGGGGAATGAGCAGTTCTTC; CDR3: CASSQDRGRGGNEQFF
D: TRBD1; V: TRBV27; size: -; J: TRBJ2-7; DNA: TGTGCCAGCAGTCCTACATTCCAGGGGGCAAACGAGCAGTACTTC; CDR3: CASSPTFQGANEQYF
D: -; V: TRBV6-5; size: -; J: TRBJ2-1; DNA: TGTGCCAGCAGTTATCAGGGGACTTATGAGCAGTTCTTC; CDR3: CASSYQGTYEQFF
D: -; V: TRBV2; size: -; J: TRBJ2-7; DNA: TGTGCCAGCAGTGCTTACGACGGAGCCTCCTACGAGCAGTACTTC; CDR3: CASSAYDGASYEQYF
D: -; V: TRBV30; size: -; J: TRBJ2-7; DNA: TGTGCCTGGAGTGGGGTAGGACAGCTATACGAGCAGTACTTC; CDR3: CAWSGVGQLYEQYF
D: -; V: TRBV7-7; size: -; J: TRBJ2-2; DNA: TGTGCCAGCAGCTTAACAGAGAACACCGGGGAGCTGTTTTTT; CDR3: CASSLTENTGELFF
D: -; V: TRBV2; size: -; J: TRBJ2-7; DNA: TGTGCCAGCTCCCACGACAAGGGTCCCTACGAGCAGTACTTC; CDR3: CASSHDKGPYEQYF
D: -; V: TRBV11-3; size: -; J: TRBJ1-5; DNA: TGTGCCAGTAGGTGGGGACATACCAATCAGCCCCAGCATTTT; CDR3: CASRWGHTNQPQHF
D: TRBD2; V: TRBV10-3; size: -; J: TRBJ2-3; DNA: TGTGCCATCAGTGAGCCCAGGGTAGCGGGAGTCGAAGATACGCAGTATTTT; CDR3: CAISEPRVAGVEDTQYF
D: -; V: TRBV4-2; size: -; J: TRBJ1-5; DNA: TGTGCCAGCAGCCAAGGTAGAGTACTGGGAAATCAGCCCCAGCATTTT; CDR3: CASSQGRVLGNQPQHF
D: -; V: TRBV28; size: -; J: TRBJ2-6; DNA: TGTGCCAGCAGAATGCTAACACCAGCCGGGGCCAACGTCCTGACTTTC; CDR3: CASRMLTPAGANVLTF
D: -; V: TRBV9; size: -; J: TRBJ2-2; DNA: TGTGCCAGCAGCACAGGAGGAACCGGGGAGCTGTTTTTT; CDR3: CASSTGGTGELFF
D: -; V: TRBV2; size: -; J: TRBJ2-7; DNA: TGTGCCAGCACAGGTCAGGGGGGCTGGGAGCAGTACTTC; CDR3: CASTGQGGWEQYF
D: TRBD1; V: TRBV28; size: -; J: TRBJ1-2; DNA: TGTGCCAGCAGTTCTTATAGGCTACAGGGGGCGGGCTATGGCTACACCTTC; CDR3: CASSSYRLQGAGYGYTF